The 21 T cell receptor beta chains given below trace back to one sample, sequenced in a study of cytomegalovirus exposure and HLA in healthy donors. Vbeta (60) and Jbeta (13) primers were used in the PCR. Here immunoSEQ multiplex PCR was the method, and the copy in TCRdb shows in-frame clones only, minus some. Of over 120,000 clones listed, 70% are singletons. The specimen was PBMCs. The receptor set was obtained from a woman aged 55-69 years in good health and CMV-seropositive.

V and J are TRBV19 and TRBJ2-2; no reliable D call. This CDR3 is built from 12 residues. Germline CDR1 reads LNHDA; CDR2 reads SQIVND (reference sequence). V was shortened by 10 bases and J by 7 bases, with 13 bases between the two germline ends. The CDR3 region is CAIELSSGELFF. In DNA form, the CDR3 reads TGTGCCATCGAATTGTCGAGCGGGGAGCTGTTTTTT.

The chain uses TRBV28 and TRBJ1-1, with 10 bases that match TRBD1. V was pared by 2 bases and J by 10 bases, with 1 base of the junction left unmatched. Germline V gene sequence: CDR1 MDHEN, CDR2 SYDVKM. This CDR3 has 12 amino acids. CDR3 loop: CASSLRTGGAFF. The CDR3 region has the DNA TGTGCCAGCAGTTTACGGACAGGGGGAGCTTTCTTT.

This clone was counted only a few times. The chain couples TRBV10-1 to TRBJ2-7, with a tentative D call TRBD1 (6 bases). Trimming left V 2 bases short and J 3 bases short, with 8 bases between. This CDR3 has 13 amino acids. The germline V gene encodes CDR1 WNHNN and CDR2 SYGVQD (reference sequence). This CDR3 is CASSETGNYEQYF. DNA of the CDR3: TGCGCCAGCAGTGAGACAGGGAACTACGAGCAGTACTTC.

This chain connects TRBV9 to TRBJ1-4, with D possibly matching TRBD1 (5 bases). Germline-derived CDR1 and CDR2 are SGDLS and YYNGEE. Trimming cost V 0 bases and J 8 bases, with 14 bases left between them. This CDR3 comprises 15 residues. CDR3 protein: CASSVDSGKWEKLFF. In DNA form, the CDR3 reads TGTGCCAGCAGCGTAGACTCAGGGAAATGGGAAAAACTGTTTTTT.

V and J are TRBV6-1 and TRBJ2-7, with TRBD2 matching 8 bases. This CDR3 comprises 14 residues. Germline loops: CDR1 MNHNS, CDR2 SASEGT. V lost 4 bases to trimming and J lost 6 bases; unmatched junction nucleotides: 8. CDR3 bases: TGTGCCAGCAGTGCCGGGACTAGTTTATTCGAGCAGTACTTC. Translating it yields CASSAGTSLFEQYF.

For the CDR3, the DNA is TGTGCCAGCACCAGGGGTAGTGAAAAACTGTTTTTT. This sequence encodes CASTRGSEKLFF. This rearrangement joins TRBV25-1 to TRBJ1-4; weak D call: TRBD1 (6 bases). Germline values: CDR1 MGHDK, CDR2 SYGVNS. The CDR3 spans 12 residues. Trimming shortened V by 7 bases and J by 7 bases, and 10 bases separated the two germline ends.

The CDR3 DNA follows: TGTGCCAGCGAAGATCCGGAATACCGGGCTAACTATGGCTACACCTTC. Translation: CASEDPEYRANYGYTF. The V and J genes are TRBV19 and TRBJ1-2; D not resolved. Trimming took 9 bases from V and 0 from J, leaving 20 bases between them. From germline, CDR1 is LNHDA and CDR2 SQIVND (reference sequence). CDR3 length: 16 residues. Full variable domain (remainder filled in from reference TRBV19 and TRBJ1-2): DGGITQSPKYLFRKEGQNVTLSCEQNLNHDAMYWYRQDPGQGLRLIYYSQIVNDFQKGDIAEGYSVSREKKESFPLTVTSAQKNPTAFYLCASEDPEYRANYGYTFGSGTRLTVV.

J is TRBJ2-7 and V is TRBV5-5, with 8 bases aligning to TRBD2. Germline trimming cut 4 bases from V and 3 bases from J; bases unmatched to any gene: 6. Germline assignment: CDR1 SGHKS and CDR2 YYEKEE (reference sequence). The CDR3 is made up of 14 amino acids. The CDR3 nucleotides read TGTGCCAGCAGCAGCGGCGCGGGAGGCTACGAGCAGTACTTC. The encoded protein is CASSSGAGGYEQYF. Together with reference TRBV5-5 and TRBJ2-7, the CDR3 gives the full variable domain: DAGVTQSPTHLIKTRGQQVTLRCSPISGHKSVSWYQQVLGQGPQFIFQYYEKEERGRGNFPDRFSARQFPNYSSELNVNALLLGDSALYLCASSSGAGGYEQYFGPGTRLTVT.

The V and J genes are TRBV6-1 and TRBJ1-2; 7 bases are a match to TRBD1. The germline gives CDR1 MNHNS, CDR2 SASEGT. The CDR3 runs 14 residues. V lost 4 bases and J lost 5; bases outside the gene matches: 7. The CDR3 region is CASSGGGQDYGYTF. Written as DNA, the CDR3 is TGTGCCAGCAGTGGGGGCGGACAGGATTATGGCTACACCTTC.

This clone showed up just a few times. This rearrangement joins TRBV7-9 to TRBJ2-1, with 7 bases that match TRBD2. The J segment lost 7 bases and the V segment lost 1 base, leaving 7 bases of the junction unmatched. The CDR3 totals 15 residues. In germline, CDR1 is SEHNR, CDR2 FQNEAQ (reference sequence). The CDR3 sequence is CASSLVGLGGNEQFF. The CDR3 DNA follows: TGTGCCAGCAGCTTAGTGGGACTCGGGGGGAATGAGCAGTTCTTC.

As concerns this clone: A junction end diverges from the germline sequence, so it may reflect a read error. This chain uses TRBV6-1 with TRBJ2-7, with 8 nucleotides matching TRBD1. This CDR3 contains 11 residues. The germline gives CDR1 MNHNS, CDR2 SASEGT. CDR3 sequence: CASSDIQGGHF. Here the CDR3 DNA reads TGTGCCAGCAGTGATATACAGGGGGGACACTTC.

The chain recombines TRBV13 with TRBJ2-1, with TRBD2 identical over 7 bases. V lost 5 bases and J lost 6; bases outside the gene matches: 7. CDR3 length: 14 amino acids. Germline V gives CDR1 PRHDT, CDR2 FYEKMQ (reference sequence). CDR3 DNA sequence: TGTGCCAGCAGCCCTCAGACTAGCATCAATGAGCAGTTCTTC. Protein product: CASSPQTSINEQFF.

This chain connects TRBV2 to TRBJ1-5, with 10 bases identical to TRBD1. Looked up from germline, CDR1 is SNHLY and CDR2 is FYNNEI. There are 16 residues in the CDR3. V shed 3 bases, J shed 7 bases, and the junction held 9 bases outside the gene matches. CDR3 residues: CASSEDWTGGGQPQHF. CDR3 coding DNA: TGTGCCAGCAGTGAGGATTGGACAGGGGGAGGGCAGCCCCAGCATTTT.

The chain employs TRBV28 and TRBJ1-1, with a weak D call TRBD1 (6 bases). V dropped 6 bases and J dropped 0 bases, with 23 bases sitting between them. The CDR3 has 18 amino acids. The germline gives CDR1 MDHEN, CDR2 SYDVKM. The chain's CDR3 is CASREGSRGAMLNTEAFF. CDR3 coding DNA: TGTGCCAGCAGAGAAGGGTCCAGGGGAGCAATGTTGAACACTGAAGCTTTCTTT.

This clone was detected only a few times. V gene TRBV7-9 combines with J gene TRBJ1-4; no clear D. In germline, CDR1 is SEHNR, CDR2 FQNEAQ (reference sequence). The V end was cut by 5 bases, the J end by 3 bases, with 7 bases between. CDR3 length: 13 residues. CDR3 residues: CASSRDSNEKLFF. CDR3 DNA sequence: TGTGCCAGCAGCCGCGACTCTAATGAAAAACTGTTTTTT.

As to this clone: A read error is likely, as this CDR3 ends without the conserved phenylalanine or tryptophan. The gene calls are TRBV12-5 and TRBJ1-1, with a possible D match to TRBD1 (5 bases). Trimming left V 6 bases short and J 2 bases short, with 10 bases between. This CDR3 spans 13 amino acids. Germline CDR1 reads LGHNT; CDR2 reads FRNRAP. The CDR3 sequence is CASGGGANTEAFL. The CDR3 coding sequence is TGTGCTAGTGGGGGTGGGGCTAACACTGAAGCTTTCCTT.

In its sample, this clone was seen once. The chain recombines TRBV5-1 with TRBJ1-1; D remains unclear. Trimming removed 7 bases at V and 4 bases at J, with 11 bases between. There are 12 residues in the CDR3. Germline lookup yields CDR1 SGHRS and CDR2 YFSETQ. The CDR3 is CASSRVGTEAFF. CDR3 DNA: TGCGCCAGCTCCCGTGTCGGCACTGAAGCTTTCTTT.

The chain links TRBV7-8 to TRBJ2-7, with 14 bases matching TRBD2. The CDR3 extends over 20 amino acids. Germline lookup yields CDR1 SGHVS and CDR2 FQNEAQ. Unmatched junction bases numbered 20, after V lost 4 bases and J lost 6 bases. DNA of the CDR3: TGTGCCAGCAGCTGGGACAGGGCCCGGACTAGCGGGAGGCTCCCCCTCGAGCAGTACTTC. Amino acids: CASSWDRARTSGRLPLEQYF. The whole variable domain, filled in from reference TRBV7-8 and TRBJ2-7, reads GAGVSQSPRYKVAKRGQDVALRCDPISGHVSLFWYQQALGQGPEFLTYFQNEAQLDKSGLPSDRFFAERPEGSVSTLKIQRTQQEDSAVYLCASSWDRARTSGRLPLEQYFGPGTRLTVT.

The chain links TRBV28 to TRBJ1-2, with no clear D. Germline CDR1 MDHEN, CDR2 SYDVKM. CDR3 length equals 14 residues. V lost 6 bases and J lost 7, with 18 bases in between. The CDR3 protein is CASSYPGEGGGYTF. The CDR3 nucleotides are TGTGCCAGCAGCTACCCTGGGGAGGGTGGTGGCTACACCTTC.

This clone was found once. V is TRBV7-2 and J is TRBJ2-7; 10 bases fit TRBD2. Germline V gene sequence: CDR1 SGHTA, CDR2 FQGNSA. The V and J ends lost 5 bases and 2 bases, in that order; junction bases with no gene match: 6. This CDR3 has 15 residues. CDR3 residues: CASSPAAGGPYEQYF. As DNA, the CDR3 is TGTGCCAGCAGCCCAGCAGCGGGAGGGCCCTACGAGCAGTACTTC.

CDR3 DNA sequence: TGTGCCAGCTCCCTAGGACAGAGTATCAATGAGCAGTTCTTC. Translation: CASSLGQSINEQFF. The chain has TRBV18 and TRBJ2-1, with D possibly TRBD1 on 6 matching bases. The CDR3 runs 14 residues. The germline V and J ends were trimmed by 6 bases and 6 bases, with 15 bases remaining between them. The germline V gene encodes CDR1 KGHSH and CDR2 LQKENI.